This T cell receptor (beta chain) was sequenced for a study of radiotherapy plus CTLA-4 blockade in lung cancer. Across the whole study: Objective responses arose in over 15% of patients, and around 30% experienced disease control. Overall study results and limits: Reports state that early shifts in blood T cell clones, with interferon-beta, best predicted response.

The data were produced by immunoSEQ multiplex PCR, yet TCRdb's version contains in-frame clones alone and is incomplete. The data hold around 37,000 clones, with 70% to 80% observed a single time. A note on this clone: Its antigen remains unidentified.

From germline, CDR1 is SGHRS and CDR2 YFSETQ. This CDR3 comprises 15 residues. Trimming cost V 2 bases and J 0 bases, with 11 bases left between them. This clonotype originated in a human donor with non-small cell lung cancer that progressed on radiotherapy plus ipilimumab. The sequences come from peripheral blood, collected from a patient treated with radiotherapy plus ipilimumab. The rearrangement links TRBV5-1 to TRBJ1-1; TRBD1 is a possible D gene (6 bases). CDR3 coding DNA: TGCGCCAGCAGCTTACAGGGAGGGATGAACACTGAAGCTTTCTTT. The encoded protein is CASSLQGGMNTEAFF.